Listed here are 21 T cell receptor beta chains from one sample, sequenced in a study of T cell responses to AZD1222 COVID-19 vaccine. The protocol was immunoSEQ multiplex PCR, while the TCRdb copy is restricted to in-frame clones and leaves out a portion. The repertoire consists of approximately 160,000 clones, with about 90% occurring once and the leading ten covering around 1%. This sample comprised peripheral blood, obtained 28 days after the second AZD1222 dose. The receptors originated from an adult who received the AZD1222 COVID-19 vaccine.

The chain joins TRBV5-5 to TRBJ1-2; weak D call: TRBD1 (6 bases). This CDR3 is 15 amino acids long. Trimming cost V 0 bases and J 6 bases, with 15 bases left between them. Per the germline V gene, CDR1 is SGHKS and CDR2 is YYEKEE (reference sequence). The CDR3 nucleotides read TGTGCCAGCAGCTTGGTCAGGGGACCGGGGGATGGCTACACCTTC. Translation gives CASSLVRGPGDGYTF.

V usage is TRBV10-2 and J usage is TRBJ2-3, with TRBD2 matching 9 bases. Trimming at V came to 4 bases and at J to 4 bases, leaving 3 bases not matched to a gene. This CDR3 has 14 amino acids. Germline CDR1 is WSHSY and CDR2 is SAAADI. CDR3 DNA sequence: TGCGCCAGCAGTGCGGCTAGCGGGGCAGATACGCAGTATTTT. It is translated as CASSAASGADTQYF.

This clone showed up just a few times. The gene calls are TRBV28 and TRBJ1-1; TRBD1 matches at 9 bases. Trimming cost V 5 bases and J 0 bases; bases outside gene matches: 4. The CDR3 runs 15 residues. Germline V gene sequence: CDR1 MDHEN, CDR2 SYDVKM. CDR3: CASSAWDRVNTEAFF. In nucleotides, the CDR3 is TGTGCCAGCAGTGCATGGGACAGGGTGAACACTGAAGCTTTCTTT.

CDR3 protein: CASSQLTGSGNTIYF. The CDR3 DNA follows: TGTGCCAGCAGCCAACTCACGGGATCTGGAAACACCATATATTTT. The rearrangement joins TRBV14 to TRBJ1-3; D call uncertain. CDR1 and CDR2 (germline): SGHDN, FVKESK. The CDR3 covers 15 residues. V lost 2 bases and J lost 1, with 9 bases in between.

This clone occurred a few times. V and J are TRBV7-9 and TRBJ1-2; the D is unclear. V shed 7 bases and J shed 2 bases, with 20 bases lying between them. This CDR3 is 16 amino acids long. The V gene's germline CDR1 is SEHNR and CDR2 FQNEAQ (reference sequence). The DNA for the CDR3 is TGTGCCAGCACCCAGACCGACGGACCCTTCAACTATGGCTACACCTTC. Protein product: CASTQTDGPFNYGYTF.

The chain joins TRBV7-2 to TRBJ2-1, with 12 bases that match TRBD2. The germline gives CDR1 SGHTA, CDR2 FQGNSA. V gave up 0 bases and J gave up 2 bases; unmatched junction bases: 5. CDR3 length: 18 amino acids. The CDR3 DNA reads as TGTGCCAGCAGCTTAGCGAGGGCTAGCGGGGGGGCCTACAATGAGCAGTTCTTC. Protein product: CASSLARASGGAYNEQFF.

J is TRBJ1-2 and V is TRBV29-1, with a weak D call TRBD1 (5 bases). Germline loops: CDR1 SQVTM, CDR2 ANQGSEA. This CDR3 region has 13 residues. V gave up 0 bases and J gave up 8 bases, with 13 bases separating them. The CDR3 DNA is TGCAGCGTTGAAGAAGAGGCAGGGCGAGGCTACACCTTC. Translation gives CSVEEEAGRGYTF.

V gene TRBV27 combines with J gene TRBJ1-6; D call uncertain. CDR3 length equals 14 residues. Germline-derived CDR1 and CDR2 are MNHEY and SMNVEV (reference sequence). Trimming cost V 0 bases and J 7 bases, with 7 bases left between them. The chain's CDR3 is CASSLSGGNSPLHF. The CDR3 bases are TGTGCCAGCAGTTTATCCGGAGGGAATTCACCCCTCCACTTT.

The chain carries TRBV29-1 and TRBJ1-2; maybe TRBD1 (5 bases). Looked up from germline, CDR1 is SQVTM and CDR2 is ANQGSEA. The CDR3 is 12 amino acids. Trimming removed 7 bases at V and 2 bases at J, with 11 bases between. The CDR3 is CSAGPLNYGYTF. The CDR3 nucleotides are TGCAGCGCGGGACCGTTAAACTATGGCTACACCTTC.

The chain is built from TRBV7-9 and TRBJ1-4; D remains ambiguous. Germline V gene lookup returns CDR1 SEHNR and CDR2 FQNEAQ (reference sequence). The CDR3 is 18 amino acids. The V end lost 5 bases, the J end lost 0 bases, and 19 bases lay between the germline ends. CDR3 loop: CASSLQRRPHATNEKLFF. CDR3 bases: TGTGCCAGCAGCCTACAAAGACGACCTCACGCAACTAATGAAAAACTGTTTTTT. The variable domain in full, completed from reference TRBV7-9 and TRBJ1-4, reads DTGVSQNPRHKITKRGQNVTFRCDPISEHNRLYWYRQTLGQGPEFLTYFQNEAQLEKSRLLSDRFSAERPKGSFSTLEIQRTEQGDSAMYLCASSLQRRPHATNEKLFFGSGTQLSVL.

The chain uses TRBV29-1 and TRBJ2-2; no reliable D call. Looked up from germline, CDR1 is SQVTM and CDR2 is ANQGSEA. This CDR3 is built from 13 residues. V was trimmed by 7 bases and J by 0 bases, leaving 9 bases between them. The CDR3 here is CSARAANTGELFF. In nucleotides, the CDR3 is TGCAGCGCCCGGGCCGCGAACACCGGGGAGCTGTTTTTT.

This chain connects TRBV6-5 to TRBJ1-4; TRBD1 is a possible D gene (5 bases). This CDR3 contains 14 residues. With 6 bases removed from V and 8 bases from J, the gap between germline ends came to 16 bases. Germline values: CDR1 MNHEY, CDR2 SVGAGI. DNA of the CDR3: TGTGCCAGCAGAGGGGTGGGGGTCCGGGAAAAACTGTTTTTT. Its protein product is CASRGVGVREKLFF.

The rearrangement links TRBV2 to TRBJ2-3; 7 nucleotides match TRBD2. Trimming took 7 bases from V and 5 from J; bases not matched to a gene: 15. The germline V gene encodes CDR1 SNHLY and CDR2 FYNNEI. CDR3 length equals 16 residues. The CDR3 sequence: CASTNTGTIDGDTQYF. The CDR3 coding sequence is TGTGCCAGCACAAACACCGGGACTATCGATGGAGATACGCAGTATTTT.

This chain links TRBV5-4 with TRBJ2-7, with 10 nucleotides matching TRBD2. Germline loops: CDR1 SGHNT, CDR2 YYREEE (reference sequence). V was clipped by 2 bases and J by 6 bases; unmatched bases: 8. This CDR3 is 15 amino acids long. In DNA form, the CDR3 reads TGTGCCAGCAGCTTACAGCGGGGGGGCCAGGCCGAGCAGTACTTC. Translating it yields CASSLQRGGQAEQYF.

This chain connects TRBV4-1 to TRBJ1-2; D is unresolved. Trimming cost V 3 bases and J 4 bases, with 21 bases left between them. Germline CDR1 reads MGHRA; CDR2 reads YSYEKL. This CDR3 has 17 amino acids. CDR3 nucleotides: TGCGCCAGCAGCCAGCCCTCCGGTGGCGGCGAACTCTATGGCTACACCTTC. It yields the protein CASSQPSGGGELYGYTF.

CDR3 sequence reads: CASSLAISTSSGNTIYF. DNA for the CDR3: TGTGCCAGCAGCTTAGCGATCTCTACGAGCTCTGGAAACACCATATATTTT. The chain links TRBV7-9 to TRBJ1-3; D gene unclear. Trimming stripped 0 bases from V and 0 bases from J, with 12 bases between. The length of the CDR3 is 17 residues. Germline CDR1 is SEHNR and CDR2 is FQNEAQ (reference sequence).

DNA of the CDR3: TGTGCCAGCAGCTTGAATTGGGAGCAGTACTTC. Its protein product is CASSLNWEQYF. The rearrangement links TRBV5-4 to TRBJ2-7; no reliable D call. The V and J ends lost 1 base and 7 bases respectively, with 6 bases between them. The CDR3 totals 11 residues. Germline CDR1 reads SGHNT; CDR2 reads YYREEE (reference sequence). Supplemented by reference TRBV5-4 and TRBJ2-7, the full variable domain reads ETGVTQSPTHLIKTRGQQVTLRCSSQSGHNTVSWYQQALGQGPQFIFQYYREEENGRGNFPPRFSGLQFPNYSSELNVNALELDDSALYLCASSLNWEQYFGPGTRLTVT.

This sequence joins TRBV6-1 and TRBJ1-3; D is undetermined. The length of the CDR3 is 14 residues. The germline CDR1 and CDR2 sequences are MNHNS and SASEGT. The V and J ends lost 1 base and 2 bases respectively, with 6 bases between them. CDR3 bases: TGTGCCAGCAGTGAAGGCGGAGCTGGAAACACCATATATTTT. Protein sequence: CASSEGGAGNTIYF.

V is TRBV15 and J is TRBJ1-1, with D possibly being TRBD1 (5 bases). Germline V lookup: CDR1 LNHNV, CDR2 YYDKDF (reference sequence). V was clipped by 5 bases and J by 1 base, with 17 bases between them. This CDR3 has 16 residues. CDR3 sequence: CATSSFYQGRNTEAFF. CDR3 bases: TGTGCCACCAGCTCCTTCTACCAGGGACGGAACACTGAAGCTTTCTTT.

V gene TRBV19 combines with J gene TRBJ1-1; D gene ambiguous. Trimming pared 6 bases from V and 11 bases from J, leaving 19 bases between. The CDR3 totals 13 residues. Looked up from germline, CDR1 is LNHDA and CDR2 is SQIVND (reference sequence). In DNA, the CDR3 is TGTGCCAGTAGGGTCGACGGCACCGTCGGGGCTTTCTTT. Translating gives CASRVDGTVGAFF.

The chain has TRBV7-2 and TRBJ2-5; D might be TRBD2 (7 bases). This CDR3 region has 12 residues. Trimming stripped 8 bases from V and 5 bases from J, with 12 bases between. Germline CDR1 is SGHTA and CDR2 is FQGNSA. DNA of the CDR3: TGTGCCAGCGGGGGGGCGTATGAGACCCAGTACTTC. Amino acids: CASGGAYETQYF.